The rows below give T cell receptor beta chains drawn from one sample of a study of blood T cell repertoires in COVID-19. Some clones are missing from TCRdb's copy, which holds only in-frame ones; the method was immunoSEQ multiplex PCR. This sample carries roughly 64,000 clones, 80% to 90% of them seen once, and the ten largest clones take around 3.5%. Sequencing was carried out using peripheral blood. All receptors come from a man aged 45-65 years with active COVID-19. The CDR3 runs from the conserved cysteine through the conserved F or W.

V: TRBV18; J: TRBJ1-5; CDR3: CASSPPGAGGSNQPQHF
V: TRBV7-9; J: TRBJ1-4; CDR3: CASSGGTTNEKLFF
V: TRBV10-3; J: TRBJ2-2; CDR3: CAISELGLTENTGELFF
V: TRBV14; J: TRBJ2-1; CDR3: CASSQANSGGELF
V: TRBV9; J: TRBJ2-1; CDR3: CASSRGAAGSYNEQFF
V: TRBV27; J: TRBJ1-1; CDR3: CASSLSRFRRDLNTEAFF
V: TRBV6-5; J: TRBJ1-1; CDR3: CASSYSKPGQGYEAFF
V: TRBV7-8; J: TRBJ1-1; CDR3: CASSTQPHRGGTEAFF
V: TRBV2; J: TRBJ1-1; CDR3: CASLFAQRFRAFF
V: TRBV19; J: TRBJ2-3; CDR3: CAGAESSTDTQYF
V: TRBV28; J: TRBJ1-2; CDR3: CATCGTGGYGYTF
V: TRBV18; J: TRBJ2-7; CDR3: CASSPNRQTYEQYF
V: TRBV5-4; J: TRBJ2-7; CDR3: CASSSGDRGNEQYF
V: TRBV11-2; J: TRBJ2-5; CDR3: CASSRWGGDQETQYF
V: TRBV7-9; J: TRBJ2-1; CDR3: CASSPQRQLYNEQFF
V: TRBV14; J: TRBJ1-4; CDR3: CASSARDRMNEKLFF
V: TRBV7-8; J: TRBJ2-7; CDR3: CASSLIFASGGYEQYF
V: TRBV6-5; J: TRBJ1-1; CDR3: CASRPDRGGTEAFF
V: TRBV7-3; J: TRBJ2-7; CDR3: CASSLRAGSYEQYF
V: TRBV24-1; J: TRBJ2-1; CDR3: CATSDSGGFSYNEQFF
V: TRBV5-1; J: TRBJ2-5; CDR3: CASSLLGQQETQYF
V: TRBV12-3/TRBV12-4; J: TRBJ1-3; CDR3: CASSYFSGNTIYF
V: TRBV19; J: TRBJ2-7; CDR3: CATRGDRGYEQYF
V: TRBV30; J: TRBJ2-7; CDR3: CAWSVEYEQYF
V: TRBV4-2; J: TRBJ2-7; CDR3: CASSPSGTGSYYEQYF
V: TRBV10-3; J: TRBJ1-1; CDR3: CAISDIIEGTEAFF
V: TRBV11-1; J: TRBJ2-3; CDR3: CASSFATGGATDTQYF
V: TRBV27; J: TRBJ2-2; CDR3: CASRMSGINTGELFF
V: TRBV5-1; J: TRBJ2-7; CDR3: CASSLQWEGEQYF
V: TRBV27; J: TRBJ2-3; CDR3: CASSFRFLFTDTQYF
V: TRBV29-1; J: TRBJ2-3; CDR3: CSVSPPSGVSTDTQYF
V: TRBV28; J: TRBJ1-1; CDR3: CASTVRDRGTEAFF
V: TRBV7-8; J: TRBJ1-2; CDR3: CASSLAGAGISYGYTF
V: TRBV5-1; J: TRBJ1-5; CDR3: CAQQNKGGGCRYSNQPQHF
V: TRBV19; J: TRBJ2-4; CDR3: CASSGGKGAKNIQYF
V: TRBV11-3; J: TRBJ2-3; CDR3: CASSLGPTDTQYF
V: TRBV27; J: TRBJ2-7; CDR3: CASSPQTGFPYEQYF
V: TRBV30; J: TRBJ2-7; CDR3: CACGTGGVRSDEQYF
V: TRBV19; J: TRBJ1-1; CDR3: CATSLWGPGGAEAFF
V: TRBV28; J: TRBJ2-7; CDR3: CASKVTSGSYEQYF
V: TRBV10-2; J: TRBJ2-2; CDR3: CASSEPPSEQSGELFF
V: TRBV9; J: TRBJ2-7; CDR3: CASSVGHPGYEQYF
V: TRBV19; J: TRBJ2-2; CDR3: CASSKDREAGELFF
V: TRBV12-3/TRBV12-4; J: TRBJ2-7; CDR3: CASTPSGFGEQYF
V: TRBV5-1; J: TRBJ1-4; CDR3: CASSSRQGRNEKLFF
V: TRBV5-1; J: TRBJ2-5; CDR3: CASSLDTTGETQYF
V: TRBV5-1; J: TRBJ2-3; CDR3: CASSSPGLAGLKDTQYF
V: TRBV27; J: TRBJ1-2; CDR3: CASSSAGGGGYGYTF
V: TRBV10-1; J: TRBJ2-7; CDR3: CASSSRPHYEQYF
V: TRBV7-7; J: TRBJ2-3; CDR3: CASSLGQGSDTQYF
V: TRBV4-2; J: TRBJ2-3; CDR3: CASSQDGIAGGSDTQYF
V: TRBV2; J: TRBJ2-3; CDR3: CAMSGFQRTDTQYF
V: TRBV27; J: TRBJ2-7; CDR3: CASSFAPRYEEQYF
V: TRBV19; J: TRBJ1-2; CDR3: CASSTRGANGYTF
V: TRBV5-1; J: TRBJ2-7; CDR3: CASSLEAGGFMEQYF